This TCR beta chain was sequenced during a study of T cell responses to AZD1222 COVID-19 vaccine. Study-wide points: Clonal diversity may have been underestimated in mostly white British donors. Nearly half of spike-specific TCRs reportedly target unmutated variant regions.

About this clone: Its specificity is not known.

Here immunoSEQ multiplex PCR was the method, and the copy in TCRdb shows in-frame clones only, minus some. The data show approximately 130,000 clones, around 90% seen once. CDR1 SGHTA and CDR2 FQGTGA come from the germline V gene. This CDR3 has 16 residues. The V gene lost 2 bases and the J gene lost 1 base, with 14 bases spanning the gap. The chain couples TRBV7-3 to TRBJ1-1, with D maybe TRBD1 (5 bases). The sequencing here drew on peripheral blood, taken 28 days after the second AZD1222 dose. The receptor comes from an adult who received the AZD1222 COVID-19 vaccine. The CDR3 coding sequence is TGTGCCAGCAGCTTACTGGGGGTAAAGGGGAACACTGAAGCTTTCTTT. Its protein is CASSLLGVKGNTEAFF.